Below are 24 T cell receptor beta chains sequenced from a single sample in a study of blood T cells in healthy people across ages. PCR was performed a second time for about 7 to 11 cycles using a sample-barcoded 5' primer and a J-beta primer mix. TCRdb re-called the 5' RACE reads with MiXCR, one entry per CDR3 protein. This table holds about a million distinct CDR3 sequences, less than 45% found once. Specimen: blood. The source of these receptors is a man younger than 35 in good health.

This chain joins TRBV9 and TRBJ1-2; D gene ambiguous. The CDR3 spans 14 residues. CDR1 and CDR2 from the germline V gene are SGDLS and YYNGEE. V was pared by 3 bases and J by 2 bases, with 11 bases between. CDR3 loop: CASSGAKGNYGYTF. CDR3 DNA sequence: TGTGCCAGCAGCGGGGCCAAAGGGAACTATGGCTACACCTTC.

The rearrangement links TRBV20-1 to TRBJ2-7; D gene unclear. The V end lost 1 base, the J end lost 2 bases, and 9 bases lay between the germline ends. Germline CDR1 reads DFQATT; CDR2 reads SNEGSKA (reference sequence). CDR3 length: 13 residues. The CDR3 DNA follows: TGCAGTGCTAGAGCGCCGGATACCTACGAGCAGTACTTC. Its protein is CSARAPDTYEQYF.

To note about this clonotype: This may be a read error, as it is one base from a much larger clone. V usage is TRBV5-6 and J usage is TRBJ1-1; D possibly corresponds to TRBD1 (6 bases). Trimming left V 2 bases short and J 1 base short, with 9 bases between. The CDR3 contains 14 residues. Germline values: CDR1 SGHDT, CDR2 YYEEEE. DNA for the CDR3: TGTGCCAGCAGCTTCGGGACAAGGAACACTGAAGCTTTCTTT. It codes for CASSFGTRNTEAFF.

The chain uses TRBV18 and TRBJ2-3, with TRBD1 identical over 7 bases. Unmatched junction bases numbered 6, after V lost 3 bases and J lost 0 bases. Germline V gives CDR1 KGHSH, CDR2 LQKENI. This CDR3 region has 16 residues. In DNA form, the CDR3 reads TGTGCCAGCTCACCGTCCGGGACAGCTAGCACAGATACGCAGTATTTT. Its translation is CASSPSGTASTDTQYF.

For the CDR3, the DNA is TGTGCCAGCAGTAACTCGGGACAGGGGACCTACAATGAGCAGTTCTTC. As protein: CASSNSGQGTYNEQFF. The chain combines TRBV2 with TRBJ2-1, with 10 bases matching TRBD1. Germline CDR1 is SNHLY and CDR2 is FYNNEI. The CDR3 consists of 16 residues. V shed 5 bases and J 2 bases; nucleotides not matched to a gene: 6.

A few counts support this clonotype. The CDR3 nucleotides read TGTGCCAGCAGCCCCGCTGTCGCCCAGGGGGAGACCCAGTACTTC. Encoded protein: CASSPAVAQGETQYF. The chain carries TRBV12-3 or TRBV12-4 and TRBJ2-5, with a tentative D call TRBD1 (6 bases). Trimming removed 6 bases from V and 5 bases from J, with 19 bases in between. The CDR3 contains 15 residues.

This clonotype was seen a few times. The chain employs TRBV6-6 and TRBJ2-7, with D maybe TRBD1 (6 bases). The CDR3 is 12 amino acids. V was trimmed by 9 bases and J by 4 bases, leaving 13 bases between them. Looked up from germline, CDR1 is MNHNY and CDR2 is SVGAGI (reference sequence). This chain's CDR3 is CASTQGEYEQYF. The DNA of the CDR3 is TGTGCCAGTACACAGGGAGAGTACGAGCAGTACTTC.

With regard to this clonotype: A read error may be the cause here, since a much bigger clone is one base away. The chain combines TRBV6-1 with TRBJ2-7, with a possible D match to TRBD1 (5 bases). The ends were cut back, 8 bases at V and 3 bases at J, with 5 bases in the middle. Germline V gives CDR1 MNHNS, CDR2 SASEGT. The CDR3 totals 10 residues. CDR3 DNA sequence: TGTGCCAGCCAGGGCTACGAGCAGTACTTC. Protein sequence: CASQGYEQYF.

The chain carries TRBV7-2 and TRBJ1-1; perhaps TRBD1 as D (5 bases). This CDR3 is 17 amino acids long. In germline, CDR1 is SGHTA, CDR2 FQGNSA. V gave up 5 bases and J gave up 0 bases, with 19 bases separating them. DNA of the CDR3: TGTGCCAGCAGCCCCCGAGGGGCAGGACCCATGAACACTGAAGCTTTCTTT. Amino acid sequence: CASSPRGAGPMNTEAFF.

This clonotype showed up just a few times. V usage is TRBV5-8 and J usage is TRBJ2-3; 7 nucleotides agree with TRBD1. With 1 base clipped from V and 4 bases from J, the junction kept 9 bases outside the gene matches. Germline CDR1 and CDR2: SGHTS and YDEGEE. The CDR3 is made up of 16 amino acids. In DNA, the CDR3 is TGTGCCAGCAGCTTGCCGAGACAGGGACATCCAGATACGCAGTATTTT. It translates to CASSLPRQGHPDTQYF. Looking up the rest from reference TRBV5-8 and TRBJ2-3 gives the full variable domain: EAGVTQSPTHLIKTRGQQATLRCSPISGHTSVYWYQQALGLGLQFLLWYDEGEERNRGNFPPRFSGRQFPNYSSELNVNALELEDSALYLCASSLPRQGHPDTQYFGPGTRLTVL.

Here the CDR3 reads CASSPPMGQNTEAFF. CDR3 nucleotide sequence: TGTGCCAGCAGTCCGCCGATGGGCCAAAACACTGAAGCTTTCTTT. This sequence joins TRBV6-6 and TRBJ1-1, with D unresolved. Trimming left V 5 bases short and J 2 bases short, with 15 bases between. The germline V gene has CDR1 MNHNY and CDR2 SVGAGI (reference sequence). CDR3 length: 15 residues.

The chain links TRBV25-1 to TRBJ2-1; 12 bases are shared with TRBD2. Trimming took 3 bases from V and 9 from J; bases not matched to a gene: 6. Germline V gene sequence: CDR1 MGHDK, CDR2 SYGVNS. There are 15 residues in the CDR3. The CDR3 is CASSDGLAGGSEQFF. The CDR3, as DNA: TGTGCCAGCAGTGATGGGCTAGCGGGGGGGAGTGAGCAGTTCTTC.

The genes are TRBV4-2 and TRBJ1-1; 10 bases map to TRBD1. The CDR3 totals 16 residues. CDR1 and CDR2 from the germline V gene are LGHNA and YNFKEQ. Losses at the gene ends were 4 bases for V and 4 bases for J; bases not matched to a gene: 9. The CDR3 loop reads CASSRGTGAVGTEAFF. The CDR3 DNA follows: TGTGCCAGCAGCCGAGGGACAGGGGCGGTAGGCACTGAAGCTTTCTTT.

CDR3 region: CASSLDGGGTNEKLFF. In nucleotides, the CDR3 is TGTGCCAGCAGCTTAGACGGAGGAGGAACTAATGAAAAACTGTTTTTT. V gene TRBV7-2 combines with J gene TRBJ1-4; D not resolved. This CDR3 spans 16 amino acids. Looked up from germline, CDR1 is SGHTA and CDR2 is FQGNSA. Trimming shortened V by 1 base and J by 1 base, and 10 bases separated the two germline ends.

This clonotype was seen more than once but under ten times. The chain has TRBV5-1 and TRBJ1-1; a possible D gene is TRBD1 (6 bases). The germline V gene encodes CDR1 SGHRS and CDR2 YFSETQ. The CDR3 length is 14 residues. Between the trimmed V and J ends, which lost 4 bases and 5 bases, there was a span of 15 bases. The CDR3 DNA reads as TGCGCCAGCAGCCTGGACAGCGTCGGGACTGAAGCTTTCTTT. This encodes CASSLDSVGTEAFF.

V and J are TRBV20-1 and TRBJ1-1; possible D gene TRBD1, 5 bases. V lost 0 bases, J lost 1 base, and 9 bases lay in between. Germline V gene lookup returns CDR1 DFQATT and CDR2 SNEGSKA (reference sequence). This CDR3 contains 14 residues. For the CDR3, the DNA is TGCAGTGCTAGAGAGACAGCCAGGAACACTGAAGCTTTCTTT. Its protein is CSARETARNTEAFF.

This clonotype came up many times. V and J are TRBV7-3 and TRBJ2-1; possible D gene TRBD2, 6 bases. Germline values: CDR1 SGHTA, CDR2 FQGTGA. The V gene lost 1 base and the J gene lost 4 bases, with 14 bases spanning the gap. The CDR3 runs 16 residues. The DNA for the CDR3 is TGTGCCAGCAGCTTAAATATGGGGGGACCTTACAATGAGCAGTTCTTC. Protein product: CASSLNMGGPYNEQFF.

The chain is built from TRBV6-6 and TRBJ1-5, with D perhaps matching TRBD1 (6 bases). CDR3 length equals 16 residues. Trimming cost V 0 bases and J 6 bases, with 15 bases left between them. Germline lookup yields CDR1 MNHNY and CDR2 SVGAGI (reference sequence). The CDR3 protein is CASSYSTGGAAQPQHF. The CDR3 DNA follows: TGTGCCAGCAGTTACTCGACGGGGGGGGCGGCTCAGCCCCAGCATTTT.

In its sample, this clonotype was seen a few times. The chain links TRBV4-1 to TRBJ2-4; D uncertain. This CDR3 is 15 amino acids long. The V gene's germline CDR1 is MGHRA and CDR2 YSYEKL. Trimming took off 1 base at V and 5 bases at J, with 12 bases between the two ends. CDR3 DNA sequence: TGCGCCAGCAGCCAAGTAGAAGGGCCCCAAAACATTCAGTACTTC. Its protein is CASSQVEGPQNIQYF.

The table lists this clonotype with a few counts. The J gene is TRBJ2-4, the V gene TRBV6-5; D possibly corresponds to TRBD2 (6 bases). V lost 0 bases and J 0 bases, leaving 18 bases between the germline ends. The germline CDR1 and CDR2 sequences are MNHEY and SVGAGI. This CDR3 contains 19 residues. CDR3 DNA: TGTGCCAGCAGTTACTCGGCGCTGGGGGGAAAGCTAGCCAAAAACATTCAGTACTTC. Residues: CASSYSALGGKLAKNIQYF.

This chain links TRBV6-1 with TRBJ2-5, with no clear D. Trimming removed 0 bases from V and 11 bases from J, with 10 bases in between. This CDR3 has 12 amino acids. Germline V gene lookup returns CDR1 MNHNS and CDR2 SASEGT. The CDR3 DNA sequence: TGTGCCAGCAGTGAAGCGGGGAATGAGCAGTACTTC. Residues: CASSEAGNEQYF.

Only a few counts were recorded for this clonotype. The V gene is TRBV7-8, the J gene TRBJ1-2, with 10 bases fitting TRBD1. V trimming: 3 bases; J trimming: 3 bases; junction bases outside the gene matches: 4. The CDR3 loop spans 15 amino acids. Germline-derived CDR1 and CDR2 are SGHVS and FQNEAQ. As DNA, the CDR3 is TGTGCCAGCAGCTTTGGACAGGGGGTTGACTATGGCTACACCTTC. Its protein product is CASSFGQGVDYGYTF.

The chain uses TRBV20-1 and TRBJ2-2; D is perhaps TRBD1 or TRBD2 (6 bases each). Trimming stripped 5 bases from V and 5 bases from J, with 30 bases between. The CDR3 is 19 amino acids. Looked up from germline, CDR1 is DFQATT and CDR2 is SNEGSKA (reference sequence). CDR3: CSAPHPEVGAGLGTGELFF. The CDR3 nucleotides read TGCAGTGCTCCACACCCGGAAGTGGGGGCGGGGCTAGGGACCGGGGAGCTGTTTTTT.

This clonotype has a handful of counts. J is TRBJ1-5 and V is TRBV25-1; D is ambiguous. The CDR3 runs to 14 residues. Germline CDR1 MGHDK, CDR2 SYGVNS. Trimming stripped 1 base from V and 4 bases from J, with 8 bases between. The CDR3 bases are TGTGCCAGCAGTGAATCTTACAGAAATCAGCCCCAGCATTTT. It is translated as CASSESYRNQPQHF. Full variable domain (missing parts from reference TRBV25-1 and TRBJ1-5): EADIYQTPRYLVIGTGKKITLECSQTMGHDKMYWYQQDPGMELHLIHYSYGVNSTEKGDLSSESTVSRIRTEHFPLTLESARPSHTSQYLCASSESYRNQPQHFGDGTRLSIL.